This T cell receptor beta chain was recorded in a study of cytomegalovirus exposure and HLA in healthy donors (dated by TCRdb to 2016 to 2017). Describing the broader study: A later analysis indicated that the 120 validation repertoires were generated on the platform also employed for the approximately 670 repertoires of the first cohort. The study aimed to test whether cataloging public T cell receptors could reveal signatures of past pathogen exposure. Besides the first cohort of around 670 subjects, a separate validation cohort made up of 120 different subjects was used. To predict cytomegalovirus infection status, the study brought together high-throughput TCR immunosequencing, statistical association of individual TCRs with disease status, and machine learning. The paper's findings and limits, for the study overall: Of the cluster scores, roughly 95% were above 0 in a later analysis, which found that TCRs clustered in the first cohort also tended to co-occur in the approximately 130 validation repertoires. A few of the identified cytomegalovirus-associated TCR beta chains were confirmed in vitro to be specific for cytomegalovirus antigens. The classifier was reported to diagnose cytomegalovirus status with high specificity and sensitivity in both the original and validation cohorts. While some public TCRs were present in many individuals, most TCR sequences turned up only very rarely across donors. According to the authors, the approach could potentially be generalized to other disease states and immunological phenotypes. A later analysis lacked HLA typing for the validation cohort, so it scored co-occurrence in that cohort across all 130 or so repertoires. A total of 164 TCR beta chains were listed by the study as associated with cytomegalovirus.

The donors were included in the validation cohort of approximately 120 subjects, a group kept apart from the roughly 690-subject first cohort. Notes on this clone: Its target antigen remains unknown. No base qualities exist here, and no much larger clone lies one base off it.

Libraries were made using the immunoSEQ multiplex PCR assay. As for the authors' bioinformatics: A statistical classification framework was built to diagnose cytomegalovirus status from the catalog of TCR beta chain sequences. TCRdb stores this immuneACCESS table with in-frame sequences only. Part of the clones is absent; in the studies checked, under half of the shortfall reflects unresolved V genes, and no reason is known for the rest. The V and J calls and clone size come from that table; D and trimming were worked out from the DNA. The sample table records approximately 100,000 clones; roughly 86% of these occur just once. The top ten clones comprise more than 2% of the sample. The sequencing input was PBMCs. The sequence was collected from a woman in her late teens or twenties in good health and CMV-seronegative.

The CDR3 protein is CASSPPLKGWDEQYF. The DNA sequence reads TGTGCCAGCAGTCCACCCCTTAAGGGGTGGGACGAGCAGTACTTC. Rearrangement joined TRBV28 to TRBJ2-7; TRBD1 could be the D gene, as 5 bases match. The germline V gene sets CDR1 to MDHEN and CDR2 to SYDVKM. The trim is 5 bases for V and 5 bases for J, with a gap of 19 bases between the germline ends. The CDR3 starts with the cysteine, ends with the phenylalanine, and has 15 residues. Only CDR3 DNA remains: 45 bases, in frame from the first base.